Sequencing of this TCR beta chain was carried out in a study of regulatory T cells in long-lasting Graves disease. Time point meaning: newly diagnosed GD, antithyroid drugs for less than 3 months. Scientists built the TCR library using RNA that was extracted from PBMCs. Germline values: CDR1 SQVTM, CDR2 ANQGSEA. This CDR3 region has 15 residues. This clonotype was observed a few times. The antigen remains unidentified. Compared with germline, one end of the junction differs, possibly owing to a read error. The authors built TCR beta libraries using iRepertoire HTBI primers and Arm-PCR of CDR3 regions. Original processing notes: Among the samples, around 58 TRBV and 13 to 15 TRBJ segments were identified. Each CDR3 protein gets one entry after TCRdb re-called the multiplex PCR reads with MiXCR. It is TCRdb's table, rather than the study itself, that gives the V and J calls and clone size. The sample has hundreds of thousands of distinct CDR3 sequences; roughly 16% are singletons.

Study findings and constraints: Relative to newly diagnosed Graves' patients, persistent ones had lower TCR diversity. Persistent disease favored TRBV28, TRBJ1-2 and TRBJ2-5.

The sample was also reused in another study, on T cells in Graves' hyperthyroidism and ophthalmopathy.

The receptor was isolated from a woman aged 35-65 years with Graves disease. Sequenced material: peripheral blood mononuclear cells (PBMCs), taken at new diagnosis, from a patient treated with antithyroid drugs. This chain uses TRBV29-1 with TRBJ1-3; unclear D gene. CDR3 protein: CSVSLPPGGGDTIYF. CDR3 bases: TGCAGCGTATCACTGCCACCGGGCGGTGGAGACACCATATATTTT.